These 28 T cell receptor beta chains were all obtained from the same sample, sequenced in a study of graft-versus-host responses after intestinal transplantation. Generated by immunoSEQ multiplex PCR, the TCRdb table keeps only in-frame clones and is missing some. The table includes around 9,400 clones, about 95% detected once. The specimen was bone marrow, collected roughly 540 days after intestinal transplantation. Receptors originate from a human patient who received an intestinal transplant, so some T cells may come from the graft donor.

The J gene is TRBJ2-3, the V gene TRBV28, with TRBD1 matching 7 bases. The germline V gene encodes CDR1 MDHEN and CDR2 SYDVKM. There are 14 residues in the CDR3. Trimming took 6 bases from V and 4 from J; bases not matched to a gene: 7. The CDR3: CASSKDRVADTQYF. The CDR3 nucleotides read TGTGCCAGCAGCAAAGACAGGGTAGCAGATACGCAGTATTTT.

The V call is TRBV7-9, the J call TRBJ1-5; no clear D. The CDR3 is made up of 12 amino acids. From germline, CDR1 is SEHNR and CDR2 FQNEAQ (reference sequence). The germline V and J ends were trimmed by 3 bases and 4 bases, with 4 bases remaining between them. CDR3 region: CASSFPNQPQHF. The CDR3 DNA sequence: TGTGCCAGCAGCTTTCCTAATCAGCCCCAGCATTTT.

The genes are TRBV6-1 and TRBJ2-3, with 9 bases lining up with TRBD2. Germline V lookup: CDR1 MNHNS, CDR2 SASEGT. The J segment lost 4 bases and the V segment lost 7 bases, leaving 6 bases of the junction unmatched. The CDR3 covers 14 residues. The CDR3 protein is CASMPSGRPDTQYF. CDR3 nucleotides: TGTGCCAGCATGCCCAGCGGGAGGCCAGATACGCAGTATTTT.

This chain joins TRBV9 and TRBJ2-1, with 10 bases aligning to TRBD2. Germline trimming cut 0 bases from V and 3 bases from J; bases unmatched to any gene: 3. CDR3 length equals 16 residues. CDR1 and CDR2 from the germline V gene are SGDLS and YYNGEE. In nucleotides, the CDR3 is TGTGCCAGCAGCGTAGATCTAGCGGGAGACTACAATGAGCAGTTCTTC. This gives the protein CASSVDLAGDYNEQFF.

The genes are TRBV27 and TRBJ2-7; a weak D match, TRBD2 (6 bases). There are 15 residues in the CDR3. Germline V lookup: CDR1 MNHEY, CDR2 SMNVEV (reference sequence). The V end was cut by 6 bases, the J end by 1 base, with 16 bases between. Written as DNA, the CDR3 is TGTGCCAGCAGGCCCTCCCCGGGACTTTCCTACGAGCAGTACTTC. Translated: CASRPSPGLSYEQYF.

This clone appeared a single time. The CDR3 reads CASSYDRGLGEKLFF. The CDR3 bases are TGTGCCAGCAGCTACGACAGGGGGCTCGGCGAAAAACTGTTTTTT. The chain uses TRBV7-9 and TRBJ1-4; 10 bases match TRBD1. The CDR3 runs 15 residues. Germline CDR1 is SEHNR and CDR2 is FQNEAQ (reference sequence). V lost 4 bases to trimming and J lost 8 bases; unmatched junction nucleotides: 7.

Here the CDR3 DNA reads TGTGCCAGTAGCAGGGGACTAGCGGGTATGAGGTCCTACGAGCAGTACTTC. Its translation is CASSRGLAGMRSYEQYF. V and J are TRBV19 and TRBJ2-7; 12 positions agree with TRBD2. Per germline, CDR1 LNHDA and CDR2 SQIVND (reference sequence). The V gene end was trimmed by 6 bases and the J gene end by 1 base; junction bases not matched to a gene: 10. This CDR3 is 17 amino acids long.

A word on this clone: One end of the junction does not line up with germline, which may come from a read error. This chain uses TRBV7-7 with TRBJ2-1, with D maybe TRBD1 (6 bases). Germline V lookup: CDR1 SSHAT, CDR2 FNYEAQ (reference sequence). The CDR3 contains 15 residues. CDR3 DNA: TGTGCTAGCAGCTTTGGGACACTGATTGGTGATGAGCAGTTCTTC. The encoded protein is CASSFGTLIGDEQFF.

The chain is built from TRBV7-2 and TRBJ1-1; maybe TRBD1 (5 bases). Germline values: CDR1 SGHTA, CDR2 FQGNSA. The CDR3 covers 15 residues. The V gene lost 4 bases and the J gene lost 0 bases, with 12 bases spanning the gap. CDR3 sequence reads: CASSSRERMNTEAFF. The DNA of the CDR3 is TGTGCCAGCAGCTCCAGGGAAAGGATGAACACTGAAGCTTTCTTT. Filled out from reference TRBV7-2 and TRBJ1-1, the complete variable domain reads GAGVSQSPSNKVTEKGKDVELRCDPISGHTALYWYRQSLGQGLEFLIYFQGNSAPDKSGLPSDRFSAERTGGSVSTLTIQRTQQEDSAVYLCASSSRERMNTEAFFGQGTRLTVV.

The DNA of the CDR3 is TGCAGCGTTGTCCCCCAGCTGAGGAAGCCCTACGAGCAGTACTTC. Protein: CSVVPQLRKPYEQYF. The chain recombines TRBV29-1 with TRBJ2-7; no clear D gene. V was cut by 4 bases and J by 2 bases, with 18 bases left in between. CDR3 length equals 15 residues. Germline assignment: CDR1 SQVTM and CDR2 ANQGSEA.

The genes are TRBV2 and TRBJ2-7; TRBD2 matches 11 bases. The junction had 0 bases not matched to a gene; V was cut back by 3 bases and J by 2 bases. Germline CDR1 and CDR2: SNHLY and FYNNEI. The CDR3 runs to 14 residues. CDR3 DNA: TGTGCCAGCAGTGAGGGACTAGCGGCCTACGAGCAGTACTTC. This gives the protein CASSEGLAAYEQYF. The full variable domain, rest sourced from reference TRBV2 and TRBJ2-7, is EPEVTQTPSHQVTQMGQEVILRCVPISNHLYFYWYRQILGQKVEFLVSFYNNEISEKSEIFDDQFSVERPDGSNFTLKIRSTKLEDSAMYFCASSEGLAAYEQYFGPGTRLTVT.

The chain joins TRBV10-3 to TRBJ2-7; D gene ambiguous. Between the trimmed V and J ends, which lost 3 bases and 0 bases, there was a span of 6 bases. Germline loops: CDR1 ENHRY, CDR2 SYGVKD. This CDR3 is built from 13 residues. CDR3 loop: CAISETTSYEQYF. CDR3 coding DNA: TGTGCCATCAGTGAAACTACCTCCTACGAGCAGTACTTC.

This clone has a single count. The chain carries TRBV19 and TRBJ2-1; TRBD2 is a possible D gene (6 bases). The CDR3 is 15 residues long. Trimming pared 4 bases from V and 7 bases from J, leaving 17 bases between. Germline V lookup: CDR1 LNHDA, CDR2 SQIVND (reference sequence). The CDR3, as DNA: TGTGCCAGTAGTACAGGTGGAGGGTCTCTAAATGAGCAGTTCTTC. This translates into CASSTGGGSLNEQFF.

This chain links TRBV18 with TRBJ2-5; TRBD2 matches at 9 bases. Germline V lookup: CDR1 KGHSH, CDR2 LQKENI. V gave up 3 bases and J gave up 2 bases; unmatched junction bases: 1. CDR3 size: 14 residues. CDR3 coding DNA: TGTGCCAGCTCACCGAGCGGGAGGCAAGAGACCCAGTACTTC. Translating gives CASSPSGRQETQYF.

The chain joins TRBV28 to TRBJ2-7; 7 bases match TRBD1. Per the germline V gene, CDR1 is MDHEN and CDR2 is SYDVKM. The ends lost 4 bases at V and 4 bases at J; junction bases unmatched: 4. There are 13 residues in the CDR3. CDR3 nucleotides: TGTGCCAGCAGTTATGGGACAGAATACGAGCAGTACTTC. It encodes CASSYGTEYEQYF.

V gene TRBV21-1 combines with J gene TRBJ1-1. TRBV21-1 is annotated as a pseudogene. This CDR3 is built from 14 residues. CDR3 protein: CASSPQRRNTEAFF. CDR3 coding DNA: TGTGCCAGCAGCCCCCAGAGGCGGAACACTGAAGCTTTCTTT.

V gene TRBV2 combines with J gene TRBJ2-1; 7 positions match TRBD1. Germline CDR1 reads SNHLY; CDR2 reads FYNNEI. CDR3 length equals 13 residues. V lost 4 bases and J lost 4; bases outside the gene matches: 1. This CDR3 reads CASSGQGYNEQFF. CDR3 bases: TGTGCCAGCAGTGGACAGGGATACAATGAGCAGTTCTTC.

The V call is TRBV18, the J call TRBJ1-5; no definite D call. The CDR3 extends over 14 amino acids. Between the trimmed V and J ends, which lost 3 bases and 2 bases, there was a span of 8 bases. Germline V gene sequence: CDR1 KGHSH, CDR2 LQKENI. The DNA of the CDR3 is TGTGCCAGCTCACCCCCCGGAGGCAATCAGCCCCAGCATTTT. Translated, it gives CASSPPGGNQPQHF.

The chain employs TRBV30 and TRBJ2-7; D call uncertain. V was clipped by 0 bases and J by 2 bases, with 5 bases between them. The germline CDR1 and CDR2 sequences are GTSNPN and SVGIG (reference sequence). The CDR3 contains 12 residues. CDR3 coding DNA: TGTGCCTGGAGTGTAGGCCCCTACGAGCAGTACTTC. This encodes CAWSVGPYEQYF. Based on the CDR3 plus reference TRBV30 and TRBJ2-7, the full variable domain is SQTIHQWPATLVQPVGSPLSLECTVEGTSNPNLYWYRQAAGRGLQLLFYSVGIGQISSEVPQNLSASRPQDRQFILSSKKLLLSDSGFYLCAWSVGPYEQYFGPGTRLTVT.

The chain joins TRBV15 to TRBJ1-5; 8 nucleotides line up with TRBD1. This CDR3 is built from 16 residues. V was pared by 0 bases and J by 5 bases, with 6 bases of the junction left unmatched. Germline loops: CDR1 LNHNV, CDR2 YYDKDF (reference sequence). Here the CDR3 reads CATSRDQTGAYQPQHF. In DNA form, the CDR3 reads TGTGCCACCAGCAGAGATCAGACAGGGGCCTATCAGCCCCAGCATTTT. Variable domain in full (rest from reference TRBV15 and TRBJ1-5): DAMVIQNPRYQVTQFGKPVTLSCSQTLNHNVMYWYQQKSSQAPKLLFHYYDKDFNNEADTPDNFQSRRPNTSFCFLDIRSPGLGDTAMYLCATSRDQTGAYQPQHFGDGTRLSIL.

The chain joins TRBV7-2 to TRBJ2-1; 10 bases agree with TRBD2. The CDR3 is 16 residues long. The J segment lost 2 bases and the V segment lost 3 bases, leaving 4 bases of the junction unmatched. Germline CDR1 is SGHTA and CDR2 is FQGNSA. The CDR3, as DNA: TGTGCCAGCAGCTTTTCCGGGACTAGCGCCTACAATGAGCAGTTCTTC. It encodes CASSFSGTSAYNEQFF.

The V call is TRBV27, the J call TRBJ2-7, with D unclear. The CDR3 has 14 residues. V gave up 6 bases and J gave up 2 bases, with 14 bases separating them. Germline lookup yields CDR1 MNHEY and CDR2 SMNVEV (reference sequence). CDR3 sequence: CASRVRPGPYEQYF. CDR3 sequence (DNA): TGTGCCAGCAGGGTTCGGCCGGGCCCCTACGAGCAGTACTTC.

The J gene is TRBJ2-7, the V gene TRBV15; unclear D gene. Germline V gives CDR1 LNHNV, CDR2 YYDKDF (reference sequence). The ends were cut back, 0 bases at V and 1 base at J, with 4 bases in the middle. The CDR3 spans 13 residues. The CDR3 is CATSRDRSYEQYF. In nucleotides, the CDR3 is TGTGCCACCAGCAGAGACAGGTCCTACGAGCAGTACTTC.

This chain links TRBV6-5 with TRBJ2-3; 8 bases line up with TRBD1. CDR3 length: 15 amino acids. Trimming removed 5 bases from V and 1 base from J; junction bases left unmatched: 5. Germline values: CDR1 MNHEY, CDR2 SVGAGI. The CDR3 here is CASSPGQGGTDTQYF. The CDR3 DNA is TGTGCCAGCAGTCCCGGACAGGGAGGCACAGATACGCAGTATTTT.

CDR3 bases: TGTGCCAGCAGTGGCAGGGGGGGGCGAAGGAACTCTGGGGCCAACGTCCTGACTTTC. Amino acid sequence: CASSGRGGRRNSGANVLTF. The V call is TRBV6-1, the J call TRBJ2-6, with D perhaps given as TRBD1 or TRBD2 (7 bases each). Trimming cost V 4 bases and J 0 bases, with 19 bases left between them. This CDR3 contains 19 residues. Germline assignment: CDR1 MNHNS and CDR2 SASEGT.

V gene TRBV5-6 combines with J gene TRBJ2-5; D is undetermined. Germline values: CDR1 SGHDT, CDR2 YYEEEE. This CDR3 spans 13 amino acids. Trimming removed 0 bases from V and 5 bases from J, with 8 bases in between. DNA for the CDR3: TGTGCCAGCAGCTTGGATTTTCGTGAGACCCAGTACTTC. The encoded protein is CASSLDFRETQYF.

The rearrangement links TRBV11-2 to TRBJ2-1; 8 nucleotides agree with TRBD1. Germline V lookup: CDR1 SGHAT, CDR2 FQNNGV. The CDR3 loop spans 15 amino acids. Unmatched junction bases numbered 7, after V lost 5 bases and J lost 4 bases. CDR3 bases: TGTGCCAGCAGCCCACGGACAGGGCGGTACAATGAGCAGTTCTTC. Its translation: CASSPRTGRYNEQFF.

J is TRBJ2-7 and V is TRBV4-1; D is possibly TRBD1 (6 bases). There are 15 residues in the CDR3. CDR1 and CDR2 from the germline V gene are MGHRA and YSYEKL. V dropped 2 bases and J dropped 0 bases, with 11 bases sitting between them. The CDR3 is CASSQSQDSSYEQYF. The CDR3 bases are TGCGCCAGCAGCCAAAGCCAGGACAGCTCCTACGAGCAGTACTTC.